Listed below are T cell receptor beta chains from one sample, sequenced in a study of CD8 T cells in ankylosing spondylitis. TCRdb processed the 5' RACE reads anew with MiXCR; each CDR3 protein has one entry. The repertoire holds 230,000 or so distinct CDR3 sequences, approximately 24% seen once, with over 0.55% in the top ten. The material sequenced was blood, either unsorted or a sorted T cell fraction (not recorded which). These receptors were collected from a male donor with ankylosing spondylitis or in good health (not recorded which). Each CDR3 is given with its conserved first and last residue. The order of the fields is J gene, V gene, D gene, clone size, CDR3 DNA, CDR3 protein. A D gene is named only where the DNA matches it firmly. Clone size, where shown, is once, few, many, or a class for clones that have expanded.

J: TRBJ2-5; V: TRBV28; D: TRBD2; size: many; DNA: TGTGCCAGCAGATCCTTCGCTGCGGGGGGCGGGGAGACCCAGTACTTC; CDR3: CASRSFAAGGGETQYF
J: TRBJ2-5; V: TRBV20-1; D: TRBD2; size: few; DNA: TGCAGTGGTTGGGGGGGACAAGAGACCCAGTACTTC; CDR3: CSGWGGQETQYF
J: TRBJ2-5; V: TRBV20-1; D: TRBD2; size: NA; DNA: TGCAGTGCTAGGGGGACTAGCGGGGGGGAGACCCAGTACTTC; CDR3: CSARGTSGGETQYF
J: TRBJ2-3; V: TRBV19; D: NA; size: many; DNA: TGTGCCAGTAGTCCCCGTCCTAGCACAGATACGCAGTATTTT; CDR3: CASSPRPSTDTQYF
J: TRBJ2-6; V: TRBV6-1; D: NA; size: NA; DNA: TGTGCCAGCAGAAAAATACAGGGTGGGACTGGGGCCAACGTCCTGACTTTC; CDR3: CASRKIQGGTGANVLTF
J: TRBJ2-1; V: TRBV7-2; D: NA; size: many; DNA: TGTGCCAGCAGCCGAATCCCGGACGGGACCTACAATGAGCAGTTCTTC; CDR3: CASSRIPDGTYNEQFF
J: TRBJ2-1; V: TRBV5-5; D: NA; size: NA; DNA: TGTGCCAGCAGCTTGATCGCCAGGGAGCCTGGCGAGCAGTTCTTC; CDR3: CASSLIAREPGEQFF
J: TRBJ1-2; V: TRBV9; D: NA; size: many; DNA: TGTGCCAGCAGCGGGGGGGTTTTGGGCTACACCTTC; CDR3: CASSGGVLGYTF
J: TRBJ2-1; V: TRBV29-1; D: NA; size: many; DNA: TGCAGCGCCATCCTCAGGACAGCACAGTTCTTC; CDR3: CSAILRTAQFF
J: TRBJ2-5; V: TRBV7-9; D: NA; size: NA; DNA: TGTGCCAGCAGTACACGCGCCGGGAGTCCCAAAGAGACCCAGTACTTC; CDR3: CASSTRAGSPKETQYF
J: TRBJ2-7; V: TRBV20-1; D: TRBD1; size: few; DNA: TGCAGTGCTAGACCTCGGACAGGTTCCCTTTACGAGCAGTACTTC; CDR3: CSARPRTGSLYEQYF
J: TRBJ1-5; V: TRBV20-1; D: NA; size: few; DNA: TGCAGTGCTAAGTCAAATCAGCCCCAGCATTTT; CDR3: CSAKSNQPQHF
J: TRBJ2-3; V: TRBV6-4; D: NA; size: few; DNA: TGTGCCAGCGCACGAACAGGGTTGGATACGCAGTATTTT; CDR3: CASARTGLDTQYF
J: TRBJ2-1; V: TRBV12-3/TRBV12-4; D: TRBD1; size: many; DNA: TGTGCCAGCAGTCTCGGGACAGGGGTGAATGAGCAGTTCTTC; CDR3: CASSLGTGVNEQFF
J: TRBJ2-7; V: TRBV20-1; D: TRBD2; size: many; DNA: TGCAGTGCTAGAGAGGGGTTGGTAGCGGGGGACTACGAGCAGTACTTC; CDR3: CSAREGLVAGDYEQYF
J: TRBJ1-2; V: TRBV20-1; D: NA; size: few; DNA: TGCAGTGCTCCCCTTCCAGCTTACACCTTC; CDR3: CSAPLPAYTF
J: TRBJ2-3; V: TRBV6-1; D: NA; size: many; DNA: TGTGCCAGCAGTGAAGTCAGGGAGGATACGCAGTATTTT; CDR3: CASSEVREDTQYF
J: TRBJ2-5; V: TRBV12-3/TRBV12-4; D: TRBD2; size: NA; DNA: TGTGCCAGCAGTATACCCCTAGCGGGGGGGCCTACGGAGACCCAGTACTTC; CDR3: CASSIPLAGGPTETQYF
J: TRBJ1-2; V: TRBV20-1; D: NA; size: NA; DNA: TGCAGTGCCCTGCGGGGCAACTATGGCTACACCTTC; CDR3: CSALRGNYGYTF
J: TRBJ2-1; V: TRBV5-4; D: NA; size: NA; DNA: TGTGCCAGCAGCCCCGGGTGGGGGGCCTACAATGAGCAGTTCTTC; CDR3: CASSPGWGAYNEQFF
J: TRBJ2-7; V: TRBV7-6; D: NA; size: NA; DNA: TGTGCCAGCAGCTTAGTTCGGTCAGGGGTCGAGCAGTACTTC; CDR3: CASSLVRSGVEQYF
J: TRBJ2-1; V: TRBV9; D: NA; size: NA; DNA: TGTGCCAGCAGCTCCGGGACCGACCATTACAATGAGCAGTTCTTC; CDR3: CASSSGTDHYNEQFF
J: TRBJ2-5; V: TRBV7-7; D: NA; size: NA; DNA: TGTGCTAGCAGCTCACGGACAGATGGTCAAGAGACCCAGTACTTC; CDR3: CASSSRTDGQETQYF
J: TRBJ2-3; V: TRBV29-1; D: NA; size: many; DNA: TGCAGCGTTGTGGGGGTTCCGTGGGGTCCTACAGATACGCAGTATTTT; CDR3: CSVVGVPWGPTDTQYF
J: TRBJ2-7; V: TRBV7-3; D: NA; size: many; DNA: TGTGCCAGCAGCTTAGATCCCGGGAACGAGCAGTACTTC; CDR3: CASSLDPGNEQYF
J: TRBJ2-3; V: TRBV4-2; D: NA; size: NA; DNA: TGTGCCAGCAGCCAAGTCGGGGCCTACACAGATACGCAGTATTTT; CDR3: CASSQVGAYTDTQYF
J: TRBJ2-3; V: TRBV15; D: NA; size: NA; DNA: TGTGCCACCAGCAGAGGGACTTCCAGAGCCACAGATACGCAGTATTTT; CDR3: CATSRGTSRATDTQYF
J: TRBJ2-3; V: TRBV10-3; D: NA; size: many; DNA: TGTGCCATCCGGGGGATCCAGGGGGAAGATACGCAGTATTTT; CDR3: CAIRGIQGEDTQYF